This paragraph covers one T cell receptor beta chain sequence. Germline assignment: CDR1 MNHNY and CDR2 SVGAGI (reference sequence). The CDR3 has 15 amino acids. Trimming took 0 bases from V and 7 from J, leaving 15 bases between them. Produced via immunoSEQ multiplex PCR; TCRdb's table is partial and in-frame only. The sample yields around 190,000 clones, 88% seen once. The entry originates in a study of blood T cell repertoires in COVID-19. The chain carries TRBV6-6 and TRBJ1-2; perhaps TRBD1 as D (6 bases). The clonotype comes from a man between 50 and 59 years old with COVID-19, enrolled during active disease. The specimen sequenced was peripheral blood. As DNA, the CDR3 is TGTGCCAGCAGTTACTCGTCGGGGGGCTGGGCTGGCTACACCTTC. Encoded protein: CASSYSSGGWAGYTF.